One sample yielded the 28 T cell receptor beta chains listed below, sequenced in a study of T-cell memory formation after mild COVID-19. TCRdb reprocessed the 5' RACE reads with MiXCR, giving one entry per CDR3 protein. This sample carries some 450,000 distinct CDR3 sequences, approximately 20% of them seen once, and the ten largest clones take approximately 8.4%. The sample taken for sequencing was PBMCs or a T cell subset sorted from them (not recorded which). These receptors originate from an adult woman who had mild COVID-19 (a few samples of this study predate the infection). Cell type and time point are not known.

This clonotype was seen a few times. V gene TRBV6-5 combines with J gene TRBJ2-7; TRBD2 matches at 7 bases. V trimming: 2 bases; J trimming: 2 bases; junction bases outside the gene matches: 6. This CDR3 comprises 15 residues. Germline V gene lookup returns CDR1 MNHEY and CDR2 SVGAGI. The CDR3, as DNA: TGTGCCAGCAGTTACGGTCGGGGGGACGCCTACGAGCAGTACTTC. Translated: CASSYGRGDAYEQYF.

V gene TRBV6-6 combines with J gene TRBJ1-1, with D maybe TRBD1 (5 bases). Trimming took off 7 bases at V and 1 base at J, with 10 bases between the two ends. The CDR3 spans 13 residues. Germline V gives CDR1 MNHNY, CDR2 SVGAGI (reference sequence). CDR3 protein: CASTTVKNTEAFF. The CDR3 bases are TGTGCCAGCACGACAGTTAAGAACACTGAAGCTTTCTTT.

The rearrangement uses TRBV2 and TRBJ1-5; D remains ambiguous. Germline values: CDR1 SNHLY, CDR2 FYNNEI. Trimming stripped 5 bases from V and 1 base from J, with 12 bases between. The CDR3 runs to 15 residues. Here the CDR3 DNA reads TGTGCCAGCAGTACCAGTGGTAGGAGCAATCAGCCCCAGCATTTT. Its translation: CASSTSGRSNQPQHF.

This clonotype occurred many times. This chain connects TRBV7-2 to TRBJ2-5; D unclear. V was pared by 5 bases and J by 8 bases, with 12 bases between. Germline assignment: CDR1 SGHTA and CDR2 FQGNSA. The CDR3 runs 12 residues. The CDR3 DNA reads TGTGCCAGCAGCCGAAATCAATTTACCCAGTACTTC. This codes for CASSRNQFTQYF.

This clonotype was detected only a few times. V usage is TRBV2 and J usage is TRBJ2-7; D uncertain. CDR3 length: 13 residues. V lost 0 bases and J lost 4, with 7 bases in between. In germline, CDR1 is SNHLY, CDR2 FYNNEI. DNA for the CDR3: TGTGCCAGCAGTGAAGCGCTACGGTACGAGCAGTACTTC. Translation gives CASSEALRYEQYF.

CDR3 in DNA: TGTGCCAGCTCACGGCCCGGATACTACGAGCAGTACTTC. As protein: CASSRPGYYEQYF. The chain has TRBV18 and TRBJ2-7; D is ambiguous. Germline CDR1 and CDR2: KGHSH and LQKENI. V was shortened by 4 bases and J by 3 bases, with 10 bases between the two germline ends. This CDR3 has 13 amino acids.

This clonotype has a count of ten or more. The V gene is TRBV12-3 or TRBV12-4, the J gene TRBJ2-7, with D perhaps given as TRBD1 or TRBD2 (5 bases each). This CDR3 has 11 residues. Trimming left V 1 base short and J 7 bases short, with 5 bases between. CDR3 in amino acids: CASSLGGEQYF. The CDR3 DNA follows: TGTGCCAGCAGTTTAGGGGGGGAGCAGTACTTC.

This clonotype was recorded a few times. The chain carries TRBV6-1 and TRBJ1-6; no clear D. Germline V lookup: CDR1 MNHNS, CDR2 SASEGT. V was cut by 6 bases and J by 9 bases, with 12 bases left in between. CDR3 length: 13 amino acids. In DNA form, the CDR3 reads TGTGCCAGCAGACCCTTCGTTACTTCACCCCTCCACTTT. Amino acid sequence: CASRPFVTSPLHF.

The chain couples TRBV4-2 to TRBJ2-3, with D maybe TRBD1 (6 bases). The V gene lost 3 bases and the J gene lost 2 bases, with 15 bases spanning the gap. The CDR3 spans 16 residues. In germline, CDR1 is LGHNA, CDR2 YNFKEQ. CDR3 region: CASSHLWTVNTDTQYF. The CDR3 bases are TGTGCCAGCAGCCACCTTTGGACAGTTAACACAGATACGCAGTATTTT.

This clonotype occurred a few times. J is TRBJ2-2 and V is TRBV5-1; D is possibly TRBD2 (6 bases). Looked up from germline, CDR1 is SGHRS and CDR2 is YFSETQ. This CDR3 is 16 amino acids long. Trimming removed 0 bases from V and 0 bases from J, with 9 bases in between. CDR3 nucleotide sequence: TGCGCCAGCAGCTTGGAAGTAGCGGCGAACACCGGGGAGCTGTTTTTT. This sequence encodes CASSLEVAANTGELFF.

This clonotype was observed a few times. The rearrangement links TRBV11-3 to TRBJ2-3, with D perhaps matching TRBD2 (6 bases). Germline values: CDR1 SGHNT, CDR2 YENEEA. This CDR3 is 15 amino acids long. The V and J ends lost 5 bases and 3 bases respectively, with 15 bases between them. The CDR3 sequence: CASSPMGGQTDTQYF. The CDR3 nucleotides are TGTGCCAGCAGCCCCATGGGGGGTCAGACAGATACGCAGTATTTT.

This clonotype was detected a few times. The DNA for the CDR3 is TGTGCCAGCAGCTTAGTCGGGCTAGCTAACGAGCAGTACTTC. Translating gives CASSLVGLANEQYF. This sequence joins TRBV7-6 and TRBJ2-7, with D possibly TRBD2 on 5 matching bases. Germline CDR1 SGHVS, CDR2 FNYEAQ. CDR3 length: 14 amino acids. The ends were cut back, 1 base at V and 5 bases at J, with 12 bases in the middle. Drawing the rest from reference TRBV7-6 and TRBJ2-7, the complete variable domain is GAGVSQSPRYKVTKRGQDVALRCDPISGHVSLYWYRQALGQGPEFLTYFNYEAQQDKSGLPNDRFSAERPEGSISTLTIQRTEQRDSAMYRCASSLVGLANEQYFGPGTRLTVT.

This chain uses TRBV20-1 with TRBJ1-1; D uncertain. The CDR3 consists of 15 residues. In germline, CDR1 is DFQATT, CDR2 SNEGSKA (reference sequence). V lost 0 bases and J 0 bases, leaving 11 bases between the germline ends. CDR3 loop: CSARDPRHLNTEAFF. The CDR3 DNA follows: TGCAGTGCTAGAGACCCGCGACATTTGAACACTGAAGCTTTCTTT.

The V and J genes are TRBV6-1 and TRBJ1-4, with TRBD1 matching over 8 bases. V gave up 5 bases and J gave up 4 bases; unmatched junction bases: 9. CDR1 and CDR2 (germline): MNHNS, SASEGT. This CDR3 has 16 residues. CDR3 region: CASSKNDRGHNEKLFF. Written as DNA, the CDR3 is TGTGCCAGCAGTAAAAACGACAGGGGTCATAATGAAAAACTGTTTTTT.

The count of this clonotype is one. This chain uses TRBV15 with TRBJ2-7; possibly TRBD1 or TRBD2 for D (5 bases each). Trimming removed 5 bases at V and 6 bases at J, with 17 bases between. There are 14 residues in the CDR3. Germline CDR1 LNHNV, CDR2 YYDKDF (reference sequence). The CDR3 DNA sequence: TGTGCCACCAGCCTGGGACCGGGCCCCCTCGAGCAGTACTTC. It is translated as CATSLGPGPLEQYF.

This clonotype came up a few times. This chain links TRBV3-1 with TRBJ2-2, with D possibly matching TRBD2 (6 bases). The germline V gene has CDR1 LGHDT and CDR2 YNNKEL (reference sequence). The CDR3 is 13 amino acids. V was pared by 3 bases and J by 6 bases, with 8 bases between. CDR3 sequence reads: CASSHSGSGELFF. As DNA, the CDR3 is TGTGCCAGCAGCCATAGCGGTTCCGGGGAGCTGTTTTTT.

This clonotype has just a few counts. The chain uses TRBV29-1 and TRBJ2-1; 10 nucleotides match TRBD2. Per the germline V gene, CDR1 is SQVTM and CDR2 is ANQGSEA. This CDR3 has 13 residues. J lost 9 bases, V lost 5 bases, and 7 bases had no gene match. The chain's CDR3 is CSVIRLAGVEQFF. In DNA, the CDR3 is TGCAGCGTTATAAGACTAGCGGGCGTTGAGCAGTTCTTC.

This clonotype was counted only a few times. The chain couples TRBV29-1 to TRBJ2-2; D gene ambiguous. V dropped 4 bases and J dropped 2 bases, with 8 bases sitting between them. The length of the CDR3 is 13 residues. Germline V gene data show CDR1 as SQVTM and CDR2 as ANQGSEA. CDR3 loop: CSVGSRNTGELFF. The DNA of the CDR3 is TGCAGCGTTGGTTCCAGAAACACCGGGGAGCTGTTTTTT.

The CDR3 region has the DNA TGTGCCAGCAGCACATCGGAGGGTTGGGAGACCCAGTACTTC. Translated: CASSTSEGWETQYF. This chain joins TRBV12-3 or TRBV12-4 and TRBJ2-5, with D possibly TRBD2 on 6 matching bases. V was shortened by 6 bases and J by 5 bases, with 16 bases between the two germline ends. The CDR3 covers 14 residues.

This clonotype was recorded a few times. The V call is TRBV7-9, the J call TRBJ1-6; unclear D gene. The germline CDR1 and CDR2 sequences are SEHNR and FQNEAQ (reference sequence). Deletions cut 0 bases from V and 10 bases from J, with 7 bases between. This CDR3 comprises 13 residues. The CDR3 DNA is TGTGCCAGCAGCTTAGCGGAAGAGTCACCCCTCCACTTT. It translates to CASSLAEESPLHF.

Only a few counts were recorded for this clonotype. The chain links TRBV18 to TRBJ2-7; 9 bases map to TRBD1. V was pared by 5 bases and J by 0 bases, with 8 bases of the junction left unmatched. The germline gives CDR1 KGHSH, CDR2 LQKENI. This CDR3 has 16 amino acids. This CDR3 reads CASSSYRGPGSYEQYF. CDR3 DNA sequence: TGTGCCAGCTCATCATACAGGGGGCCCGGCTCCTACGAGCAGTACTTC. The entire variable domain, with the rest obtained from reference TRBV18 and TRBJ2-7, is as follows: NAGVMQNPRHLVRRRGQEARLRCSPMKGHSHVYWYRQLPEEGLKFMVYLQKENIIDESGMPKERFSAEFPKEGPSILRIQQVVRGDSAAYFCASSSYRGPGSYEQYFGPGTRLTVT.

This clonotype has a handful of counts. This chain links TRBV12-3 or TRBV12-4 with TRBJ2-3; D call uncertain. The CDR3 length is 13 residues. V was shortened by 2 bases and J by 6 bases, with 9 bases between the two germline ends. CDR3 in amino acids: CASSLRYVDTQYF. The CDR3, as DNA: TGTGCCAGCAGTTTAAGATACGTGGATACGCAGTATTTT.

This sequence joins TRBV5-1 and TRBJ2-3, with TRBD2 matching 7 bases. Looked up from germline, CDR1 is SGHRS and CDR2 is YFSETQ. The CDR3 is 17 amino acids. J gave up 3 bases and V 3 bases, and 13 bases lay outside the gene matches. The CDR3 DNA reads TGCGCCAGCAGCTCCCTAATTAGCGGGCCTGGGACAGATACGCAGTATTTT. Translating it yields CASSSLISGPGTDTQYF.

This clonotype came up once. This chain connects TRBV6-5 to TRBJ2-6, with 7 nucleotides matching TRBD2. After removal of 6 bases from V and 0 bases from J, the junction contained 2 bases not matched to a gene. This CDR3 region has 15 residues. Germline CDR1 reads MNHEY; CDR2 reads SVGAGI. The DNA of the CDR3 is TGTGCCAGCAGGGGCGGGAGCTCTGGGGCCAACGTCCTGACTTTC. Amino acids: CASRGGSSGANVLTF.

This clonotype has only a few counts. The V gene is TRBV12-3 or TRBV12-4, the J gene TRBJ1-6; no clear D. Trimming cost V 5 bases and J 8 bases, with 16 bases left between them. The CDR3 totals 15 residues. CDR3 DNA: TGTGCCAGCAGTACCCCGTGGGGTCCGGATTCACCCCTCCACTTT. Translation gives CASSTPWGPDSPLHF.

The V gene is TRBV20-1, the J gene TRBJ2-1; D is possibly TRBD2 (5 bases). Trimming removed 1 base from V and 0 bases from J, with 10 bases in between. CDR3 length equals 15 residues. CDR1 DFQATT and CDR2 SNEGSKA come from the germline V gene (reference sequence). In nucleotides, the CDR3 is TGCAGTGCTAGAGGGGAAGGGAGCTCCTACAATGAGCAGTTCTTC. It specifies CSARGEGSSYNEQFF.

The CDR3 nucleotides read TGTGCCATCAGTTTTCAGGGGACAGATACGCAGTATTTT. This translates into CAISFQGTDTQYF. V gene TRBV10-3 combines with J gene TRBJ2-3; the D gene is possibly TRBD1 (6 bases). Trimming removed 5 bases at V and 3 bases at J, with 9 bases between. CDR3 length equals 13 residues. Germline loops: CDR1 ENHRY, CDR2 SYGVKD.

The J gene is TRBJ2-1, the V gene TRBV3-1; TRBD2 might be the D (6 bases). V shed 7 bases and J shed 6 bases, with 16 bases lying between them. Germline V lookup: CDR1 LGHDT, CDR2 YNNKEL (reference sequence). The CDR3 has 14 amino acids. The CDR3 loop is CASTFDHGGNEQFF. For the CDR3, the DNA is TGTGCCAGCACCTTTGACCACGGGGGCAATGAGCAGTTCTTC.